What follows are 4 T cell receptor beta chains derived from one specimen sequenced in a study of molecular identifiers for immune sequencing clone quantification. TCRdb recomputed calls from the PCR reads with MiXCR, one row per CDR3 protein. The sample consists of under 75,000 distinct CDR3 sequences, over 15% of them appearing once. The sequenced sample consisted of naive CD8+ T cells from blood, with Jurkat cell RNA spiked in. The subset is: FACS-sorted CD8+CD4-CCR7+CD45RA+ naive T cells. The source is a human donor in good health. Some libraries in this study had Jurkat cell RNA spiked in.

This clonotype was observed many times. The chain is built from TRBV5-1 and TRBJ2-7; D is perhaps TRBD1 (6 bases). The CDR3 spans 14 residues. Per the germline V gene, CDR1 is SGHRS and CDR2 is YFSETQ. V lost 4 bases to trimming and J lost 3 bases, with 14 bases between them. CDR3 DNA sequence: TGCGCCAGCAGCAAACGACAGGCGTTCTACGAGCAGTACTTC. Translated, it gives CASSKRQAFYEQYF.

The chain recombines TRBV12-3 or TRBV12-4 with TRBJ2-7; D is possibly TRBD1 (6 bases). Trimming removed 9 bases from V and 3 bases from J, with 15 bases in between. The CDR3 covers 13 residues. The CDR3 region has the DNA TGTGCCAGAAGCTCGGCAGGGGACTACGAGCAGTACTTC. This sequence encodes CARSSAGDYEQYF.

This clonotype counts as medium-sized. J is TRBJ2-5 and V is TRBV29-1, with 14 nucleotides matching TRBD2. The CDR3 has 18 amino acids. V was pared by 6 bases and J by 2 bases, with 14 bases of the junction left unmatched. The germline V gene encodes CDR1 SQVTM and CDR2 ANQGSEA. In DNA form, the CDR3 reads TGCAGCGTCGATGGACTAGCGGGAGGTGACGGTAGACAAGAGACCCAGTACTTC. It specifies CSVDGLAGGDGRQETQYF.

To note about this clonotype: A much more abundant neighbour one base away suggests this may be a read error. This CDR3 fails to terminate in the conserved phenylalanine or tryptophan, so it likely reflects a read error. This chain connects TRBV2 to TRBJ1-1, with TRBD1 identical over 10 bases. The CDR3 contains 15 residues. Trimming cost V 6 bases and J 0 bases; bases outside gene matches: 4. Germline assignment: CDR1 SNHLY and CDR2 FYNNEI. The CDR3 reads CASRTGGYLNTEAFL. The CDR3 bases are TGTGCCAGCAGGACAGGGGGCTATCTGAACACTGAAGCTTTCCTT.